The 6 T cell receptor beta chains presented below share a single source sample, sequenced in a study of blood T cell repertoires in COVID-19. Only in-frame clones appear in the TCRdb table, and some are missing; sequencing was by immunoSEQ multiplex PCR. The sample has about 160,000 clones; 80% to 90% are singletons. Sequenced: peripheral blood. The receptors shown here come from a woman aged 55-69 years who had recovered from COVID-19.

The genes are TRBV11-2 and TRBJ1-3; 7 bases match TRBD1. Germline V CDR1 and CDR2: SGHAT, FQNNGV. CDR3 length equals 15 residues. The junction had 6 bases not matched to a gene; V was cut back by 5 bases and J by 2 bases. The CDR3 spells CASSLRQGAGNTIYF. Here the CDR3 DNA reads TGTGCCAGCAGCCTAAGACAGGGTGCTGGAAACACCATATATTTT.

As for this clone: Other DNA variants within this sample encode the same CDR3. CDR3 protein: CASSLAGTDTQYF. The CDR3 DNA is TGTGCCAGTTCACTAGCGGGGACAGATACGCAGTATTTT. The chain couples TRBV11-2 to TRBJ2-3; 10 bases align to TRBD2. The CDR3 is 13 amino acids. J gave up 3 bases and V 9 bases, and 3 bases lay outside the gene matches. CDR1 and CDR2 from the germline V gene are SGHAT and FQNNGV.

The rearrangement links TRBV7-9 to TRBJ2-7; 9 bases agree with TRBD1. V shed 7 bases, J shed 5 bases, and the junction held 15 bases outside the gene matches. Germline CDR1 and CDR2: SEHNR and FQNEAQ (reference sequence). The CDR3 is made up of 16 amino acids. CDR3 nucleotides: TGTGCCAGCACACTAAACACCGGGACAGGGAGGAACGAGCAGTACTTC. Its translation is CASTLNTGTGRNEQYF.

The rearrangement uses TRBV5-1 and TRBJ1-1, with D perhaps matching TRBD1 (5 bases). CDR1 and CDR2 from the germline V gene are SGHRS and YFSETQ. The ends were cut back, 4 bases at V and 10 bases at J, with 17 bases in the middle. CDR3 length equals 13 residues. CDR3 sequence: CASSLDFPGGAFF. In DNA, the CDR3 is TGCGCCAGCAGCCTTGATTTCCCGGGGGGAGCTTTCTTT.

This clone was counted once. This rearrangement joins TRBV6-5 to TRBJ2-1; TRBD2 is a possible D gene (6 bases). Germline V gene data show CDR1 as MNHEY and CDR2 as SVGAGI. The CDR3 consists of 14 residues. Trimming shortened V by 1 base and J by 5 bases, and 9 bases separated the two germline ends. CDR3 bases: TGTGCCAGCAGTTACTGGGGACTCGACAATGAGCAGTTCTTC. It codes for CASSYWGLDNEQFF.

The rearrangement links TRBV30 to TRBJ1-6; D unresolved. This CDR3 is built from 15 residues. The V end was cut by 7 bases, the J end by 6 bases, with 19 bases between. Germline CDR1 and CDR2: GTSNPN and SVGIG (reference sequence). The CDR3 region is CASTSGSEFNSPLHF. CDR3 nucleotides: TGTGCCTCTACCTCTGGCAGCGAGTTTAATTCACCCCTCCACTTT.